This T cell receptor beta chain comes out of a study of blood T cell repertoires in COVID-19. About the study: T cells, B-cell-depleted T cells, or PBMCs provided the cDNA or gDNA that served as material.

This CDR3 is built from 16 residues. V lost 0 bases, J lost 0 bases, and 12 bases lay in between. Per the germline V gene, CDR1 is SGHTS and CDR2 is YDEGEE. Profiling relied on immunoSEQ multiplex PCR, and the TCRdb table lists in-frame clones only, not all of them. The table shows around 51,000 clones, with about nine tenths occurring only once. Sequencing was done on a sample of peripheral blood. The sequence was collected from a man in his 70s with acute or convalescent COVID-19. This chain uses TRBV5-8 with TRBJ1-1; possible D gene TRBD1, 6 bases. The CDR3 is CASSLGAGALNTEAFF. The CDR3 nucleotides are TGTGCCAGCAGCTTGGGTGCAGGGGCTTTGAACACTGAAGCTTTCTTT. The complete variable domain, with remaining parts taken from reference TRBV5-8 and TRBJ1-1, reads EAGVTQSPTHLIKTRGQQATLRCSPISGHTSVYWYQQALGLGLQFLLWYDEGEERNRGNFPPRFSGRQFPNYSSELNVNALELEDSALYLCASSLGAGALNTEAFFGQGTRLTVV.